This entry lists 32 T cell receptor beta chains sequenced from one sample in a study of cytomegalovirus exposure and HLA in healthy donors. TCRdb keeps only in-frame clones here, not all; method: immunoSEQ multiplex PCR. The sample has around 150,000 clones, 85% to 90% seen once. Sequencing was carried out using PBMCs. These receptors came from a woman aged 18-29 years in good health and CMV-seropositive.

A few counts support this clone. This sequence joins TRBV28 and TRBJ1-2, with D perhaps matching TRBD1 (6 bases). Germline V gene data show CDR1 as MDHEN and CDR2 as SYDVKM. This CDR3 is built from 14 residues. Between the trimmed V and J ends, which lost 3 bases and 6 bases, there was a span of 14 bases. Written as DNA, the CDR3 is TGTGCCAGCAGTTTCGGGGGGGCGCAGGATGGCTACACCTTC. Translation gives CASSFGGAQDGYTF.

CDR3 in amino acids: CASSQDERTGASGNTIYF. In DNA form, the CDR3 reads TGCGCCAGCAGCCAAGATGAGAGGACAGGGGCCTCTGGAAACACCATATATTTT. The genes are TRBV4-1 and TRBJ1-3; 9 bases are shared with TRBD1. Germline CDR1 MGHRA, CDR2 YSYEKL. Unmatched junction bases numbered 6, after V lost 0 bases and J lost 0 bases. The CDR3 sequence is 18 residues long.

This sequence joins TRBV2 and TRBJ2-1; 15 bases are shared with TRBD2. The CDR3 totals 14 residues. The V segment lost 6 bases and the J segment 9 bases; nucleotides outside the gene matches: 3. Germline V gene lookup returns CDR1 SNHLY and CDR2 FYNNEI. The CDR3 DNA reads TGTGCCAGCAGCCCGGGACTAGCGGGGGGTGAGCAGTTCTTC. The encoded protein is CASSPGLAGGEQFF. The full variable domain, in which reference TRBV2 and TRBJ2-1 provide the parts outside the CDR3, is EPEVTQTPSHQVTQMGQEVILRCVPISNHLYFYWYRQILGQKVEFLVSFYNNEISEKSEIFDDQFSVERPDGSNFTLKIRSTKLEDSAMYFCASSPGLAGGEQFFGPGTRLTVL.

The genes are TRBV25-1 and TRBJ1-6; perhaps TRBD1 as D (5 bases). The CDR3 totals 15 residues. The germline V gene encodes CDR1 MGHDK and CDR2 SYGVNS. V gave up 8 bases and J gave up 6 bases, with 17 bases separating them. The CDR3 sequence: CASAPATVANSPLHF. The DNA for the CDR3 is TGTGCCAGCGCCCCGGCGACAGTAGCTAATTCACCCCTCCACTTT.

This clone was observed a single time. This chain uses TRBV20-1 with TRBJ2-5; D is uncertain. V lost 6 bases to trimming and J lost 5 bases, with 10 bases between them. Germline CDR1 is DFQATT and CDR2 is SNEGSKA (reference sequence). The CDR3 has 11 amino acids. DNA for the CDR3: TGCAGTGCCAGCTTCGGGGAGACCCAGTACTTC. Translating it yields CSASFGETQYF.

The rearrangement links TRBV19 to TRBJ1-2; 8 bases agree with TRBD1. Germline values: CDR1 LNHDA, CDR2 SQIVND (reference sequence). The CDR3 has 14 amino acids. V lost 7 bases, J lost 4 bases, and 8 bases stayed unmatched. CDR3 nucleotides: TGTGCCAGTATTCGGACAGGGTGGGGCTATGGCTACACCTTC. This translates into CASIRTGWGYGYTF.

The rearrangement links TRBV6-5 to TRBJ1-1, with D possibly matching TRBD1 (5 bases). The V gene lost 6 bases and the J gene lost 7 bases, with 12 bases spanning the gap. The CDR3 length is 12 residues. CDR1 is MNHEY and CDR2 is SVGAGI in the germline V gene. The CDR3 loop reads CASRRQNNEAFF. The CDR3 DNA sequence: TGTGCCAGCAGAAGACAGAATAATGAAGCTTTCTTT.

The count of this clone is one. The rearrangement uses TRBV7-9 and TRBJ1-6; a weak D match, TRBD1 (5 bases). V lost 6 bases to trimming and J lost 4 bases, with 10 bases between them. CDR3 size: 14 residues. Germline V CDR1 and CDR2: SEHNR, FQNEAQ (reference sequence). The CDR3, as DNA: TGTGCCAGCAGAACAGGACGGTATAATTCACCCCTCCACTTT. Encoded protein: CASRTGRYNSPLHF. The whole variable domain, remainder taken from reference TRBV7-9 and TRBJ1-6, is DTGVSQNPRHKITKRGQNVTFRCDPISEHNRLYWYRQTLGQGPEFLTYFQNEAQLEKSRLLSDRFSAERPKGSFSTLEIQRTEQGDSAMYLCASRTGRYNSPLHFGNGTRLTVT.

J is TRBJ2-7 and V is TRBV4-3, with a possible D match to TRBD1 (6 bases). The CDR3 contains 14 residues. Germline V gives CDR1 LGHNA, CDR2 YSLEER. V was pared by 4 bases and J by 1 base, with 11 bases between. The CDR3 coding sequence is TGCGCCAGCAGCCGGACGACAGGTTCCTACGAGCAGTACTTC. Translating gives CASSRTTGSYEQYF.

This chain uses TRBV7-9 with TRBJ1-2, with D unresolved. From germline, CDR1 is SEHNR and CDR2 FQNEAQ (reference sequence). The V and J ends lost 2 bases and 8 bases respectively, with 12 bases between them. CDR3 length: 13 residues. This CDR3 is CASSLLPQFGYTF. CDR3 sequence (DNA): TGTGCCAGCAGCTTACTCCCTCAGTTCGGCTACACCTTC. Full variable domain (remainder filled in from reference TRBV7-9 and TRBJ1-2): DTGVSQNPRHKITKRGQNVTFRCDPISEHNRLYWYRQTLGQGPEFLTYFQNEAQLEKSRLLSDRFSAERPKGSFSTLEIQRTEQGDSAMYLCASSLLPQFGYTFGSGTRLTVV.

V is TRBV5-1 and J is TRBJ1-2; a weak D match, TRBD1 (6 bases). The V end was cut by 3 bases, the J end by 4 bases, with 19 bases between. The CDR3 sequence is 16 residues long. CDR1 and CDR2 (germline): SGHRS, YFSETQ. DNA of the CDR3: TGCGCCAGCAGCTGGGATACTCCGGGACATTTCTATGGCTACACCTTC. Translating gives CASSWDTPGHFYGYTF.

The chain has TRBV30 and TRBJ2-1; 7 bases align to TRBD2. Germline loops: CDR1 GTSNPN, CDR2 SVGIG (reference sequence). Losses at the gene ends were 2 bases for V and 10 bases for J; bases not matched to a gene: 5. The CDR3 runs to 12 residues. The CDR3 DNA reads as TGTGCCTGGAGTTTACTAGCGCCCGAGCAGTTCTTC. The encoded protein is CAWSLLAPEQFF.

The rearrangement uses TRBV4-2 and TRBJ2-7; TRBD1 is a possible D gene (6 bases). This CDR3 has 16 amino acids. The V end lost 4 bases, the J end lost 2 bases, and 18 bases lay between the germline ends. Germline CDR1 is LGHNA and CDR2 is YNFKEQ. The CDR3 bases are TGTGCCAGCAGCCCCGAACCGGGACATGGGACCTACGAGCAGTACTTC. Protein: CASSPEPGHGTYEQYF.

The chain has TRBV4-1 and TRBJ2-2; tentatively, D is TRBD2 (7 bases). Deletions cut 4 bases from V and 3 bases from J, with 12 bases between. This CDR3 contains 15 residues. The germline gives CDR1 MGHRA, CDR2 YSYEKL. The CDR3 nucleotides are TGCGCCAGCAGCCGGGGGGGGCCGGACACCGGGGAGCTGTTTTTT. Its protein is CASSRGGPDTGELFF.

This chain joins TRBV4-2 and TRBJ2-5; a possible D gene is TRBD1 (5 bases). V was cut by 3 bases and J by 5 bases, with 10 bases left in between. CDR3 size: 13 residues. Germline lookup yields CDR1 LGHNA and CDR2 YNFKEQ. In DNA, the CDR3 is TGTGCCAGCAGCCAGGCCCCAGGGGAGACCCAGTACTTC. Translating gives CASSQAPGETQYF.

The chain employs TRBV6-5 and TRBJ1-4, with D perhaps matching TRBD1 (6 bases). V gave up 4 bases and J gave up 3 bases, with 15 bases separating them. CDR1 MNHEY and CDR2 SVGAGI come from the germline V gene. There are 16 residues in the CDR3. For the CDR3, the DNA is TGTGCCAGCAGTTTCTCTGCTTGGACAGCTAATGAAAAACTGTTTTTT. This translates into CASSFSAWTANEKLFF.

CDR3 region: CASTKRQGSYF. In nucleotides, the CDR3 is TGTGCCAGCACGAAACGACAGGGGTCCTACTTC. The chain combines TRBV28 with TRBJ2-7; TRBD1 agrees at 8 bases. This CDR3 has 11 residues. V was pared by 7 bases and J by 13 bases, with 9 bases of the junction left unmatched. The V gene's germline CDR1 is MDHEN and CDR2 SYDVKM.

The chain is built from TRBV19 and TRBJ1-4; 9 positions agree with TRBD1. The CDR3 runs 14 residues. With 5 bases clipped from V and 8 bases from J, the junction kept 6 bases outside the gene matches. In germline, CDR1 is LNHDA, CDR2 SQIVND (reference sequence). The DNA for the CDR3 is TGTGCCAGTAGTTTAGGACAGGGGCAGGAAAAACTGTTTTTT. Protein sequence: CASSLGQGQEKLFF.

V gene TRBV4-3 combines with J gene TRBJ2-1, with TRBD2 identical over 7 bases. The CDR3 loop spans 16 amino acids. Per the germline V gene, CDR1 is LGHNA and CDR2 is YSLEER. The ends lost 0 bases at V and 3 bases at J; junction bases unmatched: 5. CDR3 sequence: CASSQDPASGYNEQFF. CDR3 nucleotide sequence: TGCGCCAGCAGCCAAGACCCGGCTAGCGGCTACAATGAGCAGTTCTTC.

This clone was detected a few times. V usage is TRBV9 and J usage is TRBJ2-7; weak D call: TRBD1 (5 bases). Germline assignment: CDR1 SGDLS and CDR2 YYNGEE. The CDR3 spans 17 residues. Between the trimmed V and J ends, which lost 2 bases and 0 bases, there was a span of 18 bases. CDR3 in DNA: TGTGCCAGCAGCGTCGCCATCGGGCAGGGCTACTCCTACGAGCAGTACTTC. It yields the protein CASSVAIGQGYSYEQYF.

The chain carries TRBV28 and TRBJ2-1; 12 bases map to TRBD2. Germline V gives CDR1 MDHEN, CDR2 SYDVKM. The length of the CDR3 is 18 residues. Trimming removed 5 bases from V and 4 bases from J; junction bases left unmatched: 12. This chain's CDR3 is CASSRSSGRAQSYNEQFF. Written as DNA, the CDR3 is TGTGCCAGCAGTCGATCTAGCGGGAGGGCCCAGTCGTACAATGAGCAGTTCTTC.

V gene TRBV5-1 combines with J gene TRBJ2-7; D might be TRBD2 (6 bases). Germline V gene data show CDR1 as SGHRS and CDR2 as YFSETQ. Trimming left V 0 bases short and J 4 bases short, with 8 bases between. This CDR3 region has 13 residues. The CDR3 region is CASSLAAGYEQYF. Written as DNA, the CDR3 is TGCGCCAGCAGCTTGGCGGCGGGGTACGAGCAGTACTTC.

CDR3 amino acids: CASIKGTTNSGNTIYF. CDR3 nucleotides: TGTGCCAGTATTAAAGGGACAACCAACTCTGGAAACACCATATATTTT. This chain joins TRBV19 and TRBJ1-3, with a tentative D call TRBD1 (6 bases). CDR1 LNHDA and CDR2 SQIVND come from the germline V gene (reference sequence). The V end lost 7 bases, the J end lost 0 bases, and 16 bases lay between the germline ends. The length of the CDR3 is 16 residues.

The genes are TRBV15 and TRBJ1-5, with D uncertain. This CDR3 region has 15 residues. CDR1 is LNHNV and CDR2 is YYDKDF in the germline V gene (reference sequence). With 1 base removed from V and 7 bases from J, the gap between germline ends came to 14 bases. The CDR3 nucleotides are TGTGCCACCAGCAGAGCCCTGGCCTCGGGGCAGCCCCAGCATTTT. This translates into CATSRALASGQPQHF. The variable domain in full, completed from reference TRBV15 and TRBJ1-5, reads DAMVIQNPRYQVTQFGKPVTLSCSQTLNHNVMYWYQQKSSQAPKLLFHYYDKDFNNEADTPDNFQSRRPNTSFCFLDIRSPGLGDTAMYLCATSRALASGQPQHFGDGTRLSIL.

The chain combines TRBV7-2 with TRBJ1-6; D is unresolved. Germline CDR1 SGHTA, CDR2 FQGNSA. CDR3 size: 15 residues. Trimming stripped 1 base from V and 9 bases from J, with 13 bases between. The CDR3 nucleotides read TGTGCCAGCAGCTTAGAACATCGCCCCCTTTCACCCCTCCACTTT. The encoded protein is CASSLEHRPLSPLHF.

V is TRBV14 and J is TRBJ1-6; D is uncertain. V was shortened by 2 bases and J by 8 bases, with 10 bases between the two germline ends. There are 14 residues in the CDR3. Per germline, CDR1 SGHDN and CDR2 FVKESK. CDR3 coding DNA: TGTGCCAGCAGCCAATGGGCCCTTCATTCACCCCTCCACTTT. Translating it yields CASSQWALHSPLHF.

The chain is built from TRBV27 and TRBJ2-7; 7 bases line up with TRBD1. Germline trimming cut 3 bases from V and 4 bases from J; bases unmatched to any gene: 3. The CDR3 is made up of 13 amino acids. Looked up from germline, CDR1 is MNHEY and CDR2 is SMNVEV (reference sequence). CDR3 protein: CASSFSRGYEQYF. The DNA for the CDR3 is TGTGCCAGCAGTTTCTCCAGGGGGTACGAGCAGTACTTC.

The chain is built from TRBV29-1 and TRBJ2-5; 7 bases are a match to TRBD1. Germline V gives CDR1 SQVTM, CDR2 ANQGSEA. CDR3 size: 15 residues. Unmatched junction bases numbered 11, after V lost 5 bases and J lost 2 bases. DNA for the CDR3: TGCAGCGTTATGATAGTGGGACAGTCACAAGAGACCCAGTACTTC. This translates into CSVMIVGQSQETQYF.

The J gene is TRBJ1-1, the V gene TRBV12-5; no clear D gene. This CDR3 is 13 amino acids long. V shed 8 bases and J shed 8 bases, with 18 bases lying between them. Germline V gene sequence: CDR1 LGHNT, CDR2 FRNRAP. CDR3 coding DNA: TGTGCTAGTTTCGACCCTTTGTGGAGGGAAGCTTTCTTT. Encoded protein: CASFDPLWREAFF.

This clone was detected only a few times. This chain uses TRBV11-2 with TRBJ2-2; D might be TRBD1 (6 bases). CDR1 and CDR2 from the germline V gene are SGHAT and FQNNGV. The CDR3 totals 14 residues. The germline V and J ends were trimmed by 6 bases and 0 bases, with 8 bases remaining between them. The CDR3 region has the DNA TGTGCCAGCAGGTCAGGGGCGAACACCGGGGAGCTGTTTTTT. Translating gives CASRSGANTGELFF.

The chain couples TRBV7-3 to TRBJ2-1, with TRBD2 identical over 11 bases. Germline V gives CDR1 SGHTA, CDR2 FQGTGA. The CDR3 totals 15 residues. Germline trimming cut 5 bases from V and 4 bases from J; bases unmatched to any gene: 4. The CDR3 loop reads CASSERLAGYNEQFF. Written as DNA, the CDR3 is TGTGCCAGCAGCGAAAGACTAGCGGGGTACAATGAGCAGTTCTTC.

The CDR3 DNA is TGTGCCAGCAGCGTAGGGGGGCTTTCCGGAAACACCATATATTTT. Amino acid sequence: CASSVGGLSGNTIYF. This chain joins TRBV9 and TRBJ1-3, with D possibly being TRBD1 (6 bases). V was pared by 0 bases and J by 4 bases, with 11 bases between. The CDR3 covers 15 residues. CDR1 is SGDLS, CDR2 YYNGEE, per germline.